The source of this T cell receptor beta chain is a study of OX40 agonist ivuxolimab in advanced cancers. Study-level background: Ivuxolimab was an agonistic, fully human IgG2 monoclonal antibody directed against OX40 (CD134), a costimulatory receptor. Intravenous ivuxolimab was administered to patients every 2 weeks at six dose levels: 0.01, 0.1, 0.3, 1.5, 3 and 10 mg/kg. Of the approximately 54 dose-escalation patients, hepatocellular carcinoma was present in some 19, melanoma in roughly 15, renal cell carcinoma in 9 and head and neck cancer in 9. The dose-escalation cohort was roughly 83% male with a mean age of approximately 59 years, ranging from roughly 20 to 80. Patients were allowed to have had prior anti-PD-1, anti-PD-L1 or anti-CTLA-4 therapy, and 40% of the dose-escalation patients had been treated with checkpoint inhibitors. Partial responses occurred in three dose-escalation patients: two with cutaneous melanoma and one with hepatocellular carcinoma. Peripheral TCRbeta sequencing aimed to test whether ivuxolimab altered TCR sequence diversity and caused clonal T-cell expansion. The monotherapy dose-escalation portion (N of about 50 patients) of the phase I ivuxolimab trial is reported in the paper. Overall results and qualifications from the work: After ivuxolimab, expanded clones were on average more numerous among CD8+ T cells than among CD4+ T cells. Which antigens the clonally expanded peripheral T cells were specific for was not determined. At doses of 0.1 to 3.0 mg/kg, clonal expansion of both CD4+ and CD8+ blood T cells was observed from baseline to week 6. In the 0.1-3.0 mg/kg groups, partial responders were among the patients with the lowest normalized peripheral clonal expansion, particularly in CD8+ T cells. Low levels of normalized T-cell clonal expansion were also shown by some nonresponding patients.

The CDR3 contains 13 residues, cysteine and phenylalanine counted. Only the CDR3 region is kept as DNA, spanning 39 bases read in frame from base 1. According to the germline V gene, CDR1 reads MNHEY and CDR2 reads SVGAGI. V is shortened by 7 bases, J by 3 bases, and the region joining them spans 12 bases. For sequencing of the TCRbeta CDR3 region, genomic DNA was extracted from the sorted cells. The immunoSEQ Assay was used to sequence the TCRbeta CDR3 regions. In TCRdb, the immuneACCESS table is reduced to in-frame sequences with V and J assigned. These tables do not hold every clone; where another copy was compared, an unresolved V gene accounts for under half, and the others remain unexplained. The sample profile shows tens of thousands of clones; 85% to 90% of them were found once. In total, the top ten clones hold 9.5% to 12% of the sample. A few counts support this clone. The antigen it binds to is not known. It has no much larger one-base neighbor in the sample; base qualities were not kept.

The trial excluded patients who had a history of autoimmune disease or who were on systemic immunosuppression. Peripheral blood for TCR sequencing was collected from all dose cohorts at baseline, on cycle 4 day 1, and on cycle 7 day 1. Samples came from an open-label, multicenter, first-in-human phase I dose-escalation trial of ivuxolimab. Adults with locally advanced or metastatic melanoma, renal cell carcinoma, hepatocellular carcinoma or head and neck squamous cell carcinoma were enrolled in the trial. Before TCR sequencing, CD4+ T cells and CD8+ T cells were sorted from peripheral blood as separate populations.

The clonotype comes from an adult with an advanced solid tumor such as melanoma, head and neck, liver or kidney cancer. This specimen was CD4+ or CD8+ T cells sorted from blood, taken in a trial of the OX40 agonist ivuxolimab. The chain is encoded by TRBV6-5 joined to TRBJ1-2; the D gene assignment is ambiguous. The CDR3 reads CASTALGDYGYTF. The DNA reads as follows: TGTGCCAGCACCGCACTCGGGGACTATGGCTACACCTTC.